Listed here is a single T cell receptor (beta chain). Its antigen is currently unknown. Regarding treatment: roughly 10-day PBMC culture with coronavirus spike peptide pools or control peptides (ViraFEST assay). This specimen comes from a study of vaccination and CD4 T cells after COVID-19. The Oncomine TCR Beta short-read assay generated sequence data from the DNA of cultured CD4+ T cells. MiXCR was run by TCRdb on the PCR reads, yielding one entry per CDR3 protein. The sample contains tens of thousands of distinct CDR3 sequences, about 45% of which appear only once. This receptor was taken from a human donor who had recovered from COVID-19. The sample taken for sequencing was CD4+ T cells from blood, cultured in vitro.

CDR3 amino acids: CASSLKPPGRGYYYEQYF. CDR3 sequence (DNA): TGTGCCAGCAGTTTAAAGCCCCCCGGGCGGGGATACTACTACGAGCAGTACTTC. The rearrangement uses TRBV27 and TRBJ2-7; weak D call: TRBD2 (6 bases). CDR1 and CDR2 (germline): MNHEY, SMNVEV (reference sequence). The CDR3 spans 18 residues. Trimming left V 2 bases short and J 3 bases short, with 23 bases between.